The following is a T cell receptor (beta chain) sequence with its context. Primers: 60 Vbeta forward and 13 Jbeta reverse. The repertoire was sequenced with immunoSEQ multiplex PCR; TCRdb's copy has only in-frame clones and lacks some. The sample lists more than 140,000 clones; 75% to 80% were seen once. This sample was taken from a study of cytomegalovirus exposure and HLA in healthy donors. The CDR3 contains 13 residues. Looked up from germline, CDR1 is SEHNR and CDR2 is FQNEAQ (reference sequence). Trimming pared 3 bases from V and 2 bases from J, leaving 5 bases between. The clonotype was recovered from a male donor in good health and CMV-seronegative. The chain recombines TRBV7-9 with TRBJ2-4, with D uncertain. Specimen: PBMCs. CDR3 coding DNA: TGTGCCAGCAGCTTCTCTTCCAAAAACATTCAGTACTTC. It is translated as CASSFSSKNIQYF.